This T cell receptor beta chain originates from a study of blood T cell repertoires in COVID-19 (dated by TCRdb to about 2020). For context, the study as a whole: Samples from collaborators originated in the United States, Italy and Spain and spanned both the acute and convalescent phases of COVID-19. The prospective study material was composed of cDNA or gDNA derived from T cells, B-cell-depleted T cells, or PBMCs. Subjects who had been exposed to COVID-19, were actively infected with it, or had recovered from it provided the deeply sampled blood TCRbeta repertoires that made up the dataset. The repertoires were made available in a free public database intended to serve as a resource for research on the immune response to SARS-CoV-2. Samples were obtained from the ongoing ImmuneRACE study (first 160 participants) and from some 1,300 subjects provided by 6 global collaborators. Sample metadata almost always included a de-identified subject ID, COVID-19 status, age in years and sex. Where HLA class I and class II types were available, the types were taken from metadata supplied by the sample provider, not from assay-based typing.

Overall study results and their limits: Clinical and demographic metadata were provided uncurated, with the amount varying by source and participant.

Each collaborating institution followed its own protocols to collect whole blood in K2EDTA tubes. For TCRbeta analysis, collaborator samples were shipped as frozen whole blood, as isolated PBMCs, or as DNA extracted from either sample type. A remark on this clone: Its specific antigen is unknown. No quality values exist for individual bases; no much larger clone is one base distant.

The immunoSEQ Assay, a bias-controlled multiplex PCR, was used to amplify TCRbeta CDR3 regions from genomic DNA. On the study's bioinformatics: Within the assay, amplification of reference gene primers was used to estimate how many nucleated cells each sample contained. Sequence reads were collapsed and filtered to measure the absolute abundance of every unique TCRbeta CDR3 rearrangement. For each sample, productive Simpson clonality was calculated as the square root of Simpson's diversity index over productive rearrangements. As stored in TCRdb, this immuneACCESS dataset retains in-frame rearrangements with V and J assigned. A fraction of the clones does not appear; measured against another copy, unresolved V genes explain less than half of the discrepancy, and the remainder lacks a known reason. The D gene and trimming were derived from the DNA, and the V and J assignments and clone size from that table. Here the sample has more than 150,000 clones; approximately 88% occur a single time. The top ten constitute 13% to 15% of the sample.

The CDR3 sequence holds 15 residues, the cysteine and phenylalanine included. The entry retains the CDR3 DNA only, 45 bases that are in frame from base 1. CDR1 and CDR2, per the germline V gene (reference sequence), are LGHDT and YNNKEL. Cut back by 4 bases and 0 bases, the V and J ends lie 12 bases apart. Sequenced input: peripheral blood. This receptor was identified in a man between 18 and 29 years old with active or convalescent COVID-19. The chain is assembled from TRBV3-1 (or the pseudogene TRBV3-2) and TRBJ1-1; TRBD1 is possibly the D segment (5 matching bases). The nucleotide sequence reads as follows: TGTGCCAGCAGCCTTCACAGGAAAATGAACACTGAAGCTTTCTTT. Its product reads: CASSLHRKMNTEAFF.